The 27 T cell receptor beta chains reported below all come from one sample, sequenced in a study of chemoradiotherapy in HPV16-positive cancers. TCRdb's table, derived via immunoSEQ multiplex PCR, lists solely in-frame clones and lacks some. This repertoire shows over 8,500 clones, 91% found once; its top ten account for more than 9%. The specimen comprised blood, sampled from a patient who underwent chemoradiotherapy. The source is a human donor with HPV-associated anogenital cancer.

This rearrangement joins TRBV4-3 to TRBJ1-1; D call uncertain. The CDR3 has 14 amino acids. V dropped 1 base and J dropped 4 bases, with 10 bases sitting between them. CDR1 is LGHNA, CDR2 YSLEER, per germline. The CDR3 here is CASSQVVRVTEAFF. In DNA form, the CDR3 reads TGCGCCAGCAGCCAAGTTGTCAGAGTCACTGAAGCTTTCTTT.

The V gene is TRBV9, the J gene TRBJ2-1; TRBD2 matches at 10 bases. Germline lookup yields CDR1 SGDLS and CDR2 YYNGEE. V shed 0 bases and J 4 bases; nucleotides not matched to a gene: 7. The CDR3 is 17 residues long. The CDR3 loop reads CASSVEPSGGGYNEQFF. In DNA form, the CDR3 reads TGTGCCAGCAGCGTAGAGCCTAGCGGGGGAGGGTACAATGAGCAGTTCTTC.

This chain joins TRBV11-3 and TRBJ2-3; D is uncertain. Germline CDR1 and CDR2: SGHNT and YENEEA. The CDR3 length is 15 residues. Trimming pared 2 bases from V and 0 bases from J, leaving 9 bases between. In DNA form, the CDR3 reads TGTGCCAGCAGCTTATCGCGCTCTAGCACAGATACGCAGTATTTT. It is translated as CASSLSRSSTDTQYF. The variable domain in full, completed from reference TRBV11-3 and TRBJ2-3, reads EAGVVQSPRYKIIEKKQPVAFWCNPISGHNTLYWYLQNLGQGPELLIRYENEEAVDDSQLPKDRFSAERLKGVDSTLKIQPAELGDSAVYLCASSLSRSSTDTQYFGPGTRLTVL.

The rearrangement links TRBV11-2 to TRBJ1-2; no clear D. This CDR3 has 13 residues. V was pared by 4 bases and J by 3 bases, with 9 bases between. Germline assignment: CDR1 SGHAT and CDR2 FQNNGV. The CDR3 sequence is CASSSVSHYGYTF. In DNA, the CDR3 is TGTGCCAGCAGCTCGGTATCCCACTATGGCTACACCTTC.

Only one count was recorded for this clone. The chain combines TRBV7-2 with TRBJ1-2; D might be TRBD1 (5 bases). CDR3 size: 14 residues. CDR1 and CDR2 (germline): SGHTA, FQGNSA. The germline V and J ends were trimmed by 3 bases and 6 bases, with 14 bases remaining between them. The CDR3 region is CASSFWPGRNGYTF. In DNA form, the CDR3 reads TGTGCCAGCAGCTTTTGGCCAGGGCGGAATGGCTACACCTTC.

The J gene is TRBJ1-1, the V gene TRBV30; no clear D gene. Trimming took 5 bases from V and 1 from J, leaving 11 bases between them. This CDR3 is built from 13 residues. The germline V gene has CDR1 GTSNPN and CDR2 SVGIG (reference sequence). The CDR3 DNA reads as TGTGCCTGGGGCCTGAGACCGAACACTGAAGCTTTCTTT. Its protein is CAWGLRPNTEAFF.

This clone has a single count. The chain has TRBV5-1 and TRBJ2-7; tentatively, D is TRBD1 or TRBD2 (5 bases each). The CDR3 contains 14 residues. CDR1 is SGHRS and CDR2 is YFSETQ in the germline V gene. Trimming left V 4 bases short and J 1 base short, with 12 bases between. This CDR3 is CASSPGPTSYEQYV. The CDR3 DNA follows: TGCGCCAGCAGCCCGGGACCGACTTCCTACGAGCAGTACGTC.

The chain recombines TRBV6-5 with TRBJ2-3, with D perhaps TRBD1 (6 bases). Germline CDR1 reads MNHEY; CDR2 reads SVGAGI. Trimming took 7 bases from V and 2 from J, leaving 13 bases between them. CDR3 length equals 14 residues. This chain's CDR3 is CASKPHRVTDTQYF. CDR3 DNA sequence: TGTGCCAGCAAACCCCACAGGGTCACAGATACGCAGTATTTT.

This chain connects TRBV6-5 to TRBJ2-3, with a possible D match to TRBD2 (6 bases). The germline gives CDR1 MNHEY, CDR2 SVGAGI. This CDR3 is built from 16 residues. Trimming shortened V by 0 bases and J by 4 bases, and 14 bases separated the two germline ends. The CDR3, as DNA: TGTGCCAGCAGTTACTCGATCGGCGGGGCGGCAGATACGCAGTATTTT. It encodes CASSYSIGGAADTQYF.

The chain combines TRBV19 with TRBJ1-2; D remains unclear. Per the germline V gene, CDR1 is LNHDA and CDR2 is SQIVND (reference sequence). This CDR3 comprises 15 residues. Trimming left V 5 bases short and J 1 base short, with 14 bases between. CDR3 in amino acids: CASSYTQALNYGYTF. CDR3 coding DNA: TGTGCCAGTAGTTATACCCAGGCTCTTAACTATGGCTACACCTTC.

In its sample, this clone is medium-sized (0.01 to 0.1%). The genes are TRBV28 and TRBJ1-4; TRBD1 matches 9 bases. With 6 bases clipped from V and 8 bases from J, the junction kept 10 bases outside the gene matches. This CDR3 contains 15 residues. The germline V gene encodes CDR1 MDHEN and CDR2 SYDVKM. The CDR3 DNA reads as TGTGCCAGCAGCTTCGAACAGGGGGCTGGGGAAAAACTGTTTTTT. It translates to CASSFEQGAGEKLFF.

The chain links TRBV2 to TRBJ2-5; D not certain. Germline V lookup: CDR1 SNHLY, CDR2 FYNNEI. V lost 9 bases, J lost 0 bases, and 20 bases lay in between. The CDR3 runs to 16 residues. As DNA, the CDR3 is TGTGCCAGGGGCTCGACTCTAAACTTGTACCAAGAGACCCAGTACTTC. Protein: CARGSTLNLYQETQYF.

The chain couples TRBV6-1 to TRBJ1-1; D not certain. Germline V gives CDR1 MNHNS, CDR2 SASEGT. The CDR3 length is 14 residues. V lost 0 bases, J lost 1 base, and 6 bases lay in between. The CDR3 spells CASSEADGNTEAFF. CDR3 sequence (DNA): TGTGCCAGCAGTGAAGCGGACGGGAACACTGAAGCTTTCTTT.

CDR3 residues: CASSQVGGTKQYF. The CDR3 nucleotides are TGTGCCAGCAGCCAAGTGGGAGGGACAAAGCAGTATTTT. The chain uses TRBV14 and TRBJ2-3, with a tentative D call TRBD2 (7 bases). In germline, CDR1 is SGHDN, CDR2 FVKESK. The CDR3 spans 13 residues. The ends were cut back, 1 base at V and 11 bases at J, with 13 bases in the middle. The variable domain in full, with the rest retrieved from reference TRBV14 and TRBJ2-3, is EAGVTQFPSHSVIEKGQTVTLRCDPISGHDNLYWYRRVMGKEIKFLLHFVKESKQDESGMPNNRFLAERTGGTYSTLKVQPAELEDSGVYFCASSQVGGTKQYFGPGTRLTVL.

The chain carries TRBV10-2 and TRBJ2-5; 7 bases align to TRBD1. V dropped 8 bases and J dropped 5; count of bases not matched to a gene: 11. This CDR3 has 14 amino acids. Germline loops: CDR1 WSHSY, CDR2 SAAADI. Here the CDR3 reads CASSNNRGMETQYF. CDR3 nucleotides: TGCGCCAGCTCAAACAACAGGGGTATGGAGACCCAGTACTTC.

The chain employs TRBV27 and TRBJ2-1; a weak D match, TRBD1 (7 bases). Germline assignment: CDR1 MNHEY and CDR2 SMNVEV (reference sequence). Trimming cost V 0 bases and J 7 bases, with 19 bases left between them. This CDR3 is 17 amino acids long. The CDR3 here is CASSLSRGTAWTNEQFF. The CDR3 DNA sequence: TGTGCCAGCAGTTTATCGCGCGGGACAGCTTGGACAAATGAGCAGTTCTTC.

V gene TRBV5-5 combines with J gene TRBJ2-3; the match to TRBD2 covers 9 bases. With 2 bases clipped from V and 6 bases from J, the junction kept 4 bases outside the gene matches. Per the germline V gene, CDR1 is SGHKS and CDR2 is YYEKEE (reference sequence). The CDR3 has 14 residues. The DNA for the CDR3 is TGTGCCAGCAGCTTCAGGCGGGGGGGGGATACGCAGTATTTT. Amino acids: CASSFRRGGDTQYF.

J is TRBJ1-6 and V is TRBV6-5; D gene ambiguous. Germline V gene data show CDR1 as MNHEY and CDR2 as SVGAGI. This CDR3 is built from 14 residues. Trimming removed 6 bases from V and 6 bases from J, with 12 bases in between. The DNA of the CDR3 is TGTGCCAGCAGACCTGACGGTAGTAATTCACCCCTCCACTTT. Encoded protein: CASRPDGSNSPLHF.

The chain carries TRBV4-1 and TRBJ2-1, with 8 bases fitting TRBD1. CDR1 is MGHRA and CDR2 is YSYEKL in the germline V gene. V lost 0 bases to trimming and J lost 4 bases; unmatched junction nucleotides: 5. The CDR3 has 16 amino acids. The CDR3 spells CASSQEDRGFYNEQFF. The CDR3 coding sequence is TGCGCCAGCAGCCAAGAAGACAGGGGATTTTACAATGAGCAGTTCTTC.

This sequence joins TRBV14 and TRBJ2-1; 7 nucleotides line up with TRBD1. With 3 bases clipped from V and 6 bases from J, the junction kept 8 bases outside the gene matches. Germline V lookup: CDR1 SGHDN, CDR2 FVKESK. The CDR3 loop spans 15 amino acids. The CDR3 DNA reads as TGTGCCAGCAGCCATTTGGGGACAGCTTTCAATGAGCAGTTCTTC. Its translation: CASSHLGTAFNEQFF.

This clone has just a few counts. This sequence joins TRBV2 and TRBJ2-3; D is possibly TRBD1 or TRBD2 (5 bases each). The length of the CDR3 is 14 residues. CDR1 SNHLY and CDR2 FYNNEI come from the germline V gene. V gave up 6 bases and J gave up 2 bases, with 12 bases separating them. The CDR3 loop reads CASSVGTFTDTQYF. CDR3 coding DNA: TGTGCCAGCAGCGTGGGGACCTTCACAGATACGCAGTATTTT.

Written as DNA, the CDR3 is TGCGCCAGCAGCCCCGGCACCTACACTGAAGCTTTCTTT. Amino acid sequence: CASSPGTYTEAFF. The V call is TRBV5-1, the J call TRBJ1-1, with unresolved D. Germline V lookup: CDR1 SGHRS, CDR2 YFSETQ. V was clipped by 4 bases and J by 3 bases, with 10 bases between them. The CDR3 sequence is 13 residues long.

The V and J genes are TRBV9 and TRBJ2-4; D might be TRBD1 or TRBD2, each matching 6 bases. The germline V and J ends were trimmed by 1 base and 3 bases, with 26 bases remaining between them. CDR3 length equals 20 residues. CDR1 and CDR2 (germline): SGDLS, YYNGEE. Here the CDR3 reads CASSVPIRGAYDFVKNIQYF. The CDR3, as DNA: TGTGCCAGCAGCGTACCTATTAGGGGGGCTTATGATTTCGTCAAAAACATTCAGTACTTC.

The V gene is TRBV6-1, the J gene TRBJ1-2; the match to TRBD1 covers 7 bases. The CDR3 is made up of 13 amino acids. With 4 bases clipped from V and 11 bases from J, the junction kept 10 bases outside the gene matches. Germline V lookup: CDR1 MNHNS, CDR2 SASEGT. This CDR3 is CASSVRDSDKYTF. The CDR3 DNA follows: TGTGCCAGCAGTGTCCGGGACAGCGACAAATACACCTTC.

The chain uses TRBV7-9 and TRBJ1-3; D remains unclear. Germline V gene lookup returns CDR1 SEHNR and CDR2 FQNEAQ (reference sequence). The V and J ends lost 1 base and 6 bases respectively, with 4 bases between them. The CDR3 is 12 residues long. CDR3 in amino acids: CASSLVLNTIYF. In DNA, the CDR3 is TGTGCCAGCAGCTTAGTCCTAAACACCATATATTTT.

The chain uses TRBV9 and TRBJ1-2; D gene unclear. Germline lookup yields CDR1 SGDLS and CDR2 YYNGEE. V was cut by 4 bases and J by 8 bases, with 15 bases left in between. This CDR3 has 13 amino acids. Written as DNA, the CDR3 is TGTGCCAGCAGCCCCCAGACACCGGGGGGCTACACCTTC. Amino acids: CASSPQTPGGYTF.

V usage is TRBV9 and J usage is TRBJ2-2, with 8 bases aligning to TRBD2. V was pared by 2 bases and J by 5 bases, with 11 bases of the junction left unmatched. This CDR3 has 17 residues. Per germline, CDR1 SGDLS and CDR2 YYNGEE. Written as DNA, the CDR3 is TGTGCCAGCAGCGTGAGCCCGGGGGGGCCGAGAACCGGGGAGCTGTTTTTT. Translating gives CASSVSPGGPRTGELFF.